The TCR beta chain under discussion was sequenced for a study of blood T cell repertoires in COVID-19 (TCRdb year 2020). About the study as a whole: Samples from collaborators originated in the United States, Italy and Spain and spanned both the acute and convalescent phases of COVID-19. The material from the prospective study consisted of cDNA or gDNA derived from T cells, B-cell-depleted T cells, or PBMCs. The dataset comprised deeply sampled blood TCRbeta repertoires from subjects exposed to, actively infected with, or recovered from COVID-19. The repertoires were released in a freely available public database intended as a resource for research on the immune response to SARS-CoV-2. The samples were drawn from two sources: the first 160 participants of the ongoing ImmuneRACE study, and fewer than 1,500 subjects contributed by 6 global collaborators. The sample metadata nearly always contained a de-identified subject ID, COVID-19 status, age in years and sex. Where HLA class I and class II types were available, the types were taken from metadata supplied by the sample provider, not from assay-based typing.

As concerns this clone: The clone's antigen remains unknown. No quality values exist for individual bases; no much larger clone is one base distant.

The immunoSEQ Assay, a bias-controlled multiplex PCR, was used to amplify TCRbeta CDR3 regions from genomic DNA. The source study handled its data this way. The number of nucleated cells in each sample was estimated from the amplification of reference gene primers within the assay. To quantify the absolute abundance of each unique TCRbeta CDR3 rearrangement, sequence reads were collapsed and filtered. Productive Simpson clonality was computed per sample as the square root of Simpson's diversity index over productive rearrangements. This immuneACCESS table, as held by TCRdb, lists in-frame sequences with V and J called but not all clones. Of the missing ones, under half trace to an unresolved V gene in checked studies; the others have no known cause. V and J calls and clone size are as listed in that table; D and trimming were resolved from the DNA. This sample comprises 250,000 to 300,000 clones, approximately 85% of them detected only once. The top ten clones comprise about 10% of the sample.

The collaborating institutions used their own protocols to collect whole blood in K2EDTA tubes. Collaborator samples were shipped for TCRbeta analysis as frozen whole blood, isolated PBMCs, or DNA extracted from either sample type. Broad study findings and their caveats: Clinical and demographic metadata were provided uncurated, with the amount varying by source and participant.

CDR1 and CDR2 were assigned from the germline V gene as LGHNT and FRNRAP. V lost 7 bases and J lost 4 bases; the stretch between them is 12 bases long. The CDR3 runs 13 residues from the cysteine to the phenylalanine. Only the CDR3 region is kept as DNA, spanning 39 bases read in frame from base 1. Sample: peripheral blood. This clonotype was sampled from a woman between 65 and 79 years old with acute or convalescent COVID-19. This chain joins TRBV12-5 to TRBJ2-3; TRBD2 is perhaps the D gene, given 6 matching bases. The CDR3 region has the sequence CASAPGLPDTQYF. The DNA sequence reads TGTGCTAGTGCTCCCGGACTACCAGATACGCAGTATTTT.